This paragraph reports one T cell receptor (beta chain). Germline V gene data show CDR1 as SGHNT and CDR2 as YENEEA. The CDR3 is 17 residues long. Trimming cost V 1 base and J 0 bases; bases outside gene matches: 3. The sample comes from a study of blood T cell repertoires in COVID-19. As for the study in general: Samples came from the United States, Italy and Spain, spanning acute and convalescent COVID-19. Nucleic acid was either cDNA or gDNA, and it came from T cells, B-cell-depleted T cells, or PBMCs.

Profiled with immunoSEQ multiplex PCR; TCRdb holds only in-frame clones, not every one. The sample consists of 310,000 or so clones, 86% of them appearing once. This receptor was obtained from a woman aged 25 to 39 who had recovered from COVID-19. The chain uses TRBV11-3 and TRBJ2-1, with 10 bases identical to TRBD1. The sequenced sample consisted of peripheral blood. The CDR3 is CASSLGGQGSSYNEQFF. The DNA of the CDR3 is TGTGCCAGCAGCTTAGGGGGACAGGGGAGCTCCTACAATGAGCAGTTCTTC.